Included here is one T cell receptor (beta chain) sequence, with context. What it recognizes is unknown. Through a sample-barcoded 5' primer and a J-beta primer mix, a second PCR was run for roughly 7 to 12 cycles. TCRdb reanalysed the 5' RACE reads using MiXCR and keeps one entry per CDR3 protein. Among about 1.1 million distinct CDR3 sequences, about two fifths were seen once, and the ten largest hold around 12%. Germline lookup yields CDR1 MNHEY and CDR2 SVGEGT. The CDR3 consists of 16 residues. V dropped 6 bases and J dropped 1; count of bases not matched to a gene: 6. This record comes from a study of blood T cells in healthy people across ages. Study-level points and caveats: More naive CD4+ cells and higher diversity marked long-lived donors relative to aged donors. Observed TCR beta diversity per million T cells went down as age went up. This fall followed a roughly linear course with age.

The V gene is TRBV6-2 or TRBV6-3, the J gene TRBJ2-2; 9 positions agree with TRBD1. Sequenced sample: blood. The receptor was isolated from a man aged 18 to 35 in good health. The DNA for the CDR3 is TGTGCCAGCAGAATACAGGGGGCCGAGAACACCGGGGAGCTGTTTTTT. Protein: CASRIQGAENTGELFF.